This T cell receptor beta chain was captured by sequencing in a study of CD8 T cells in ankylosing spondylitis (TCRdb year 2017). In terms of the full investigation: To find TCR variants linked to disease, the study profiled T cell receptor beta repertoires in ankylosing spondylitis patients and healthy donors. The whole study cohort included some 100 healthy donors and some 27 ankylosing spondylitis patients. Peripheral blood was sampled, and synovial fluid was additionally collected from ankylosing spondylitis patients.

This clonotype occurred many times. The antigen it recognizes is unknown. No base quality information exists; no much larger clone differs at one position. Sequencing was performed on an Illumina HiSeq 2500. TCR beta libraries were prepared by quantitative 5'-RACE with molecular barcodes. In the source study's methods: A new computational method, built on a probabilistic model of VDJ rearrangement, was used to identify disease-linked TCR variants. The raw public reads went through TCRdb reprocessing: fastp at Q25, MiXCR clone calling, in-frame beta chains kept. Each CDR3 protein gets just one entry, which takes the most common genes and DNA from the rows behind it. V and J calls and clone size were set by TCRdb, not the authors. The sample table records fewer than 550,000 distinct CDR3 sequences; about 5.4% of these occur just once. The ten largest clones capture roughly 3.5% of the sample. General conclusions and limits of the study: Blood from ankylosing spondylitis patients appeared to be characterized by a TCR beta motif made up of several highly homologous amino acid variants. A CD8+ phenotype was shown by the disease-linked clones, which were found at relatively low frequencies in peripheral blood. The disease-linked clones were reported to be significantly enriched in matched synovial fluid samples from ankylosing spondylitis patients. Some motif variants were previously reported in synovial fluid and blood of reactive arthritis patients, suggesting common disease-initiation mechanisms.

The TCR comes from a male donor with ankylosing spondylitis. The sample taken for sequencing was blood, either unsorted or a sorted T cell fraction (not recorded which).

The nucleotides are TGTGCCAGCAGCCTACAGGGAGTCCACGAGCAGTACTTC. This gives the protein CASSLQGVHEQYF. This receptor chain uses TRBV27 and TRBJ2-7; the D gene is perhaps TRBD1, from 6 matching bases. The CDR3 holds 13 amino acids from the cysteine to the phenylalanine. Just the 39-base CDR3 DNA is kept, in frame starting at base 1. A distance of 14 bases separates the germline ends of V and J, which lose 6 bases and 5 bases respectively. CDR1 and CDR2 are read off the germline V gene (reference sequence) as MNHEY and SMNVEV.